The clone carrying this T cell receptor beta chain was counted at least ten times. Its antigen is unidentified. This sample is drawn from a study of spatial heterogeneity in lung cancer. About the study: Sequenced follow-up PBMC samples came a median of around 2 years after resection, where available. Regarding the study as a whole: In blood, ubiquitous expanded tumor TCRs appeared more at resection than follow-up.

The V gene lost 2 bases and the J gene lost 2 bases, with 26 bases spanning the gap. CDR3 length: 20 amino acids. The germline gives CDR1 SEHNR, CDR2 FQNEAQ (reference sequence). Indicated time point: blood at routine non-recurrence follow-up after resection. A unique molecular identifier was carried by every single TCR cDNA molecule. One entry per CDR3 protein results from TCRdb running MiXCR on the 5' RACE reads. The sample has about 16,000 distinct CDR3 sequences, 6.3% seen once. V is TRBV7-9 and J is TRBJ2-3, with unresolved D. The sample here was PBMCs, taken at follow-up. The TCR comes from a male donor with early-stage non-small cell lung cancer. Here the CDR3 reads CASSLYRVLTKVKATDTQYF. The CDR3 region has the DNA TGTGCCAGCAGCTTATACCGGGTACTTACCAAGGTAAAGGCCACAGATACGCAGTATTTT. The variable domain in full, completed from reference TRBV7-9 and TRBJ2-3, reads DTGVSQNPRHKITKRGQNVTFRCDPISEHNRLYWYRQTLGQGPEFLTYFQNEAQLEKSRLLSDRFSAERPKGSFSTLEIQRTEQGDSAMYLCASSLYRVLTKVKATDTQYFGPGTRLTVL.